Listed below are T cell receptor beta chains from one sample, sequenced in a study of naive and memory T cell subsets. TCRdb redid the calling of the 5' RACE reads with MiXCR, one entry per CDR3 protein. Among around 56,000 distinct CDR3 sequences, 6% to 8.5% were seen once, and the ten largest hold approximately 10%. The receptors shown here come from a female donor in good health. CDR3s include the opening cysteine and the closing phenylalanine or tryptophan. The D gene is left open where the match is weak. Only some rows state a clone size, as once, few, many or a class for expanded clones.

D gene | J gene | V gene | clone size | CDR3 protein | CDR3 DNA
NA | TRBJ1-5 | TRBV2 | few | CASSEVERVRNQPQHF | TGTGCCAGCAGTGAAGTTGAGCGGGTGCGCAATCAGCCCCAGCATTTT
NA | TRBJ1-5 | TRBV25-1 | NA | CASSPAWHSNQPQHF | TGTGCCAGCAGTCCGGCGTGGCACAGCAATCAGCCCCAGCATTTT
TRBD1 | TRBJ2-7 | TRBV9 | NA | CASSAGTGNEQYF | TGTGCCAGCAGCGCCGGGACAGGGAACGAGCAGTACTTC
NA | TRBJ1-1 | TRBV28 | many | CASSSYLRGAAFF | TGTGCCAGCAGTTCTTACCTGCGGGGCGCAGCTTTCTTT
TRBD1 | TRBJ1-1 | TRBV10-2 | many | CASIRQGGNTEAFF | TGCGCCAGCATTCGACAGGGAGGGAACACTGAAGCTTTCTTT
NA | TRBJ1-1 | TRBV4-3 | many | CASSQYTGLSTEAFF | TGCGCCAGCAGCCAATACACAGGGTTGAGCACTGAAGCTTTCTTT
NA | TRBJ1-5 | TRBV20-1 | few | CSAQAGAELQPQHF | TGCAGTGCTCAAGCGGGGGCCGAACTTCAGCCCCAGCATTTT
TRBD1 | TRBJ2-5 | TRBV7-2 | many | CASSWQPGTGSQTQYF | TGTGCCAGCAGCTGGCAACCCGGGACAGGGTCCCAGACCCAGTACTTC
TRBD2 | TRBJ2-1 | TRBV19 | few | CASSIGAGGPKSEQFF | TGTGCCAGTAGTATAGGAGCGGGGGGGCCGAAGAGTGAGCAGTTCTTC
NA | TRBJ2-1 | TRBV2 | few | CASSFGGYNEQFF | TGTGCCAGCAGCTTCGGGGGATACAATGAGCAGTTCTTC
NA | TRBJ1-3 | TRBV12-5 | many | CASGLGDSGQRNTIYF | TGTGCTAGTGGTTTGGGGGACTCTGGGCAGAGAAACACCATATATTTT
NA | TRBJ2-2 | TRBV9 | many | CASSVGRARNTGELFF | TGTGCCAGCAGCGTAGGCCGGGCAAGAAACACCGGGGAGCTGTTTTTT
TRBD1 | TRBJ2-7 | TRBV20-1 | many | CSALAGTGGYEQYF | TGCAGTGCTCTGGCCGGGACAGGAGGATACGAGCAGTACTTC
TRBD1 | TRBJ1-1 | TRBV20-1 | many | CSARDSSTTEAFF | TGCAGTGCAAGGGACAGCTCCACCACTGAAGCTTTCTTT
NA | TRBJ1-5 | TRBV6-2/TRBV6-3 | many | CASFTPMGVNSNQPQHF | TGTGCCAGCTTTACCCCCATGGGTGTCAATAGCAATCAGCCCCAGCATTTT
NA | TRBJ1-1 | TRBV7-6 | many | CASSLAGSSSTEAFF | TGTGCCAGCAGCTTAGCAGGCAGTTCGAGCACTGAAGCTTTCTTT
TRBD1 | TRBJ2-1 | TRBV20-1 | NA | CSARVPDRVSEQFF | TGCAGTGCTAGGGTCCCGGACAGGGTGTCGGAGCAGTTCTTC